Below are 32 T cell receptor beta chains sequenced from a single sample in a study of T cell responses to AZD1222 COVID-19 vaccine. Measured with immunoSEQ multiplex PCR; TCRdb has only the in-frame clones, and not every one. Altogether about 150,000 clones are present, about nine tenths being singletons, with the ten largest covering approximately 2.9%. The sequences come from peripheral blood, collected on day 0 of MenACWY control vaccination. The receptors were sampled from an adult in good health.

This clone has a single count. This chain connects TRBV27 to TRBJ1-5; TRBD1 agrees at 10 bases. CDR1 MNHEY and CDR2 SMNVEV come from the germline V gene (reference sequence). This CDR3 is 15 amino acids long. Trimming cost V 6 bases and J 7 bases; bases outside gene matches: 9. This CDR3 reads CASSPLTGGGQPQHF. The CDR3, as DNA: TGTGCCAGCAGCCCCCTGACAGGGGGCGGCCAGCCCCAGCATTTT.

The chain couples TRBV10-3 to TRBJ2-2; the D call may be TRBD1 or TRBD2 (6 bases each). Germline values: CDR1 ENHRY, CDR2 SYGVKD. V was clipped by 6 bases and J by 4 bases, with 9 bases between them. The CDR3 is 13 amino acids. Written as DNA, the CDR3 is TGTGCCATCAGAGGGGGGAGCACCGGGGAGCTGTTTTTT. This encodes CAIRGGSTGELFF.

The V call is TRBV6-6, the J call TRBJ1-1; D remains ambiguous. V lost 3 bases, J lost 1 base, and 6 bases lay in between. This CDR3 comprises 13 residues. Germline lookup yields CDR1 MNHNY and CDR2 SVGAGI (reference sequence). The DNA for the CDR3 is TGTGCCAGCAGTTATGACTGGAACACTGAAGCTTTCTTT. Its protein product is CASSYDWNTEAFF.

The chain joins TRBV7-2 to TRBJ1-5, with unresolved D. Germline V lookup: CDR1 SGHTA, CDR2 FQGNSA. Trimming removed 5 bases from V and 4 bases from J, with 18 bases in between. The CDR3 sequence is 16 residues long. In DNA, the CDR3 is TGTGCCAGCAGCCTAGAGTCCGGCTCTGGGAATCAGCCCCAGCATTTT. It yields the protein CASSLESGSGNQPQHF.

The chain couples TRBV2 to TRBJ1-5; 7 bases are a match to TRBD1. This CDR3 has 14 residues. The V gene's germline CDR1 is SNHLY and CDR2 FYNNEI. With 6 bases clipped from V and 0 bases from J, the junction kept 2 bases outside the gene matches. The chain's CDR3 is CASSQGGSNQPQHF. The CDR3, as DNA: TGTGCCAGCAGCCAGGGGGGTAGCAATCAGCCCCAGCATTTT.

V is TRBV20-1 and J is TRBJ1-6; D ambiguous. Germline V gene data show CDR1 as DFQATT and CDR2 as SNEGSKA (reference sequence). There are 11 residues in the CDR3. V lost 3 bases and J lost 10, with 7 bases in between. CDR3 amino acids: CSARMGSPLHF. The CDR3 coding sequence is TGCAGTGCTAGGATGGGATCACCCCTCCACTTT.

The genes are TRBV11-3 and TRBJ2-1; D uncertain. CDR3 length equals 14 residues. Germline CDR1 SGHNT, CDR2 YENEEA. V lost 3 bases and J 6 bases, leaving 12 bases between the germline ends. The CDR3 reads CASSFSVAVNEQFF. CDR3 DNA: TGTGCCAGCAGCTTCAGCGTGGCAGTCAATGAGCAGTTCTTC.

This clone was counted only a few times. This chain uses TRBV19 with TRBJ1-4, with unresolved D. Between the trimmed V and J ends, which lost 3 bases and 0 bases, there was a span of 11 bases. The CDR3 spans 16 residues. Per germline, CDR1 LNHDA and CDR2 SQIVND (reference sequence). CDR3 residues: CASSMMDPPTNEKLFF. The CDR3 nucleotides read TGTGCCAGTAGTATGATGGACCCCCCAACTAATGAAAAACTGTTTTTT.

The genes are TRBV5-8 and TRBJ2-5; D might be TRBD1 (5 bases). The CDR3 runs 13 residues. The germline V gene encodes CDR1 SGHTS and CDR2 YDEGEE. The V gene lost 10 bases and the J gene lost 5 bases, with 18 bases spanning the gap. CDR3 DNA sequence: TGTGCCGGACACCGTATTCCCCATGAGACCCAGTACTTC. Its protein is CAGHRIPHETQYF.

The chain recombines TRBV4-1 with TRBJ1-5; TRBD1 is a possible D gene (5 bases). From germline, CDR1 is MGHRA and CDR2 YSYEKL. V dropped 1 base and J dropped 3 bases, with 13 bases sitting between them. The CDR3 is 16 residues long. The CDR3 nucleotides read TGCGCCAGCAGCCAAGGCATAGGGGCGCTCAATCAGCCCCAGCATTTT. It specifies CASSQGIGALNQPQHF.

A single count supports this clone. The chain has TRBV9 and TRBJ2-7; 8 bases line up with TRBD1. Germline V gene data show CDR1 as SGDLS and CDR2 as YYNGEE. Trimming removed 0 bases from V and 3 bases from J; junction bases left unmatched: 5. This CDR3 is built from 15 residues. The CDR3 loop reads CASSVGTGHYYEQYF. The DNA for the CDR3 is TGTGCCAGCAGCGTAGGGACAGGGCACTACTACGAGCAGTACTTC.

The chain couples TRBV4-1 to TRBJ2-3, with D maybe TRBD2 (7 bases). Germline assignment: CDR1 MGHRA and CDR2 YSYEKL. This CDR3 is built from 22 residues. Between the trimmed V and J ends, which lost 0 bases and 1 base, there was a span of 29 bases. For the CDR3, the DNA is TGCGCCAGCAGCCAAGATTTCACGCCAGGGAGGGGGTTTTGGCCCCGCACAGATACGCAGTATTTT. Protein: CASSQDFTPGRGFWPRTDTQYF.

The chain recombines TRBV4-1 with TRBJ2-5; D call uncertain. Germline V CDR1 and CDR2: MGHRA, YSYEKL. The length of the CDR3 is 12 residues. Trimming pared 7 bases from V and 9 bases from J, leaving 15 bases between. The CDR3 region is CASTTMDPAQYF. The CDR3 DNA is TGCGCCAGCACCACCATGGACCCGGCCCAGTACTTC.

The chain links TRBV7-9 to TRBJ1-1; D gene unclear. CDR3 size: 15 residues. The germline V and J ends were trimmed by 2 bases and 8 bases, with 18 bases remaining between them. Germline CDR1 and CDR2: SEHNR and FQNEAQ (reference sequence). CDR3 loop: CASSLNQIGGVEAFF. For the CDR3, the DNA is TGTGCCAGCAGCTTAAACCAGATAGGCGGGGTAGAAGCTTTCTTT.

V and J are TRBV6-6 and TRBJ2-5; 7 bases are a match to TRBD1. The CDR3 runs to 15 residues. Trimming cost V 5 bases and J 2 bases; bases outside gene matches: 8. CDR1 and CDR2 (germline): MNHNY, SVGAGI (reference sequence). CDR3 sequence: CASSRSGTEQETQYF. Written as DNA, the CDR3 is TGTGCCAGCAGTCGGTCCGGGACAGAGCAAGAGACCCAGTACTTC.

This clone occurred once. The CDR3 DNA sequence: TGTGCCAGCAGTTTAGGGACCTTCGGTGAAGCTTTCTTT. It translates to CASSLGTFGEAFF. The chain carries TRBV12-3 or TRBV12-4 and TRBJ1-1, with D unresolved. Trimming left V 1 base short and J 7 bases short, with 10 bases between. This CDR3 has 13 amino acids.

The chain is built from TRBV6-5 and TRBJ1-4; D is undetermined. The ends were cut back, 8 bases at V and 8 bases at J, with 15 bases in the middle. Germline V CDR1 and CDR2: MNHEY, SVGAGI. CDR3 size: 13 residues. CDR3 bases: TGTGCCAGCGGGCCCCTCTCGAAGGAAAAACTGTTTTTT. This encodes CASGPLSKEKLFF.

The chain combines TRBV19 with TRBJ2-1; 8 bases are a match to TRBD1. V lost 0 bases and J lost 1; bases outside the gene matches: 5. This CDR3 comprises 17 residues. Germline values: CDR1 LNHDA, CDR2 SQIVND (reference sequence). The CDR3 sequence: CASSIEGQAGSYNEQFF. DNA for the CDR3: TGTGCCAGTAGTATAGAGGGACAGGCCGGTTCCTACAATGAGCAGTTCTTC. Drawing the rest from reference TRBV19 and TRBJ2-1, the complete variable domain is DGGITQSPKYLFRKEGQNVTLSCEQNLNHDAMYWYRQDPGQGLRLIYYSQIVNDFQKGDIAEGYSVSREKKESFPLTVTSAQKNPTAFYLCASSIEGQAGSYNEQFFGPGTRLTVL.

V usage is TRBV27 and J usage is TRBJ2-1; 13 bases map to TRBD2. This CDR3 is built from 16 residues. Germline V lookup: CDR1 MNHEY, CDR2 SMNVEV (reference sequence). V shed 5 bases and J 8 bases; nucleotides not matched to a gene: 9. The CDR3, as DNA: TGTGCCAGCAGTCCCTTGAGGACTAGCGGGAGTGATGAGCAGTTCTTC. Amino acids: CASSPLRTSGSDEQFF.

The chain has TRBV5-8 and TRBJ2-7, with TRBD1 as a possible D gene (5 bases). The CDR3 consists of 15 residues. V lost 0 bases and J 3 bases, leaving 13 bases between the germline ends. The germline V gene has CDR1 SGHTS and CDR2 YDEGEE. The CDR3 spells CASSLGTPPGYEQYF. DNA of the CDR3: TGTGCCAGCAGCTTGGGGACACCGCCGGGCTACGAGCAGTACTTC.

The J gene is TRBJ1-1, the V gene TRBV11-3; D ambiguous. This CDR3 region has 16 residues. The V end was cut by 5 bases, the J end by 1 base, with 17 bases between. Germline V gene lookup returns CDR1 SGHNT and CDR2 YENEEA. The chain's CDR3 is CASSPSGSRSNTEAFF. The CDR3 DNA reads as TGTGCCAGCAGCCCTAGTGGGAGCAGGTCGAACACTGAAGCTTTCTTT.

CDR3 sequence: CAIPGGGTNSPLHF. The CDR3 nucleotides read TGTGCCATACCCGGAGGGGGAACCAATTCACCCCTCCACTTT. The gene calls are TRBV2 and TRBJ1-6, with D maybe TRBD1 (6 bases). CDR3 size: 14 residues. Trimming pared 10 bases from V and 7 bases from J, leaving 17 bases between. Germline values: CDR1 SNHLY, CDR2 FYNNEI.

The rearrangement joins TRBV7-2 to TRBJ1-1, with 8 nucleotides matching TRBD1. The CDR3 loop spans 14 amino acids. The J segment lost 5 bases and the V segment lost 2 bases, leaving 4 bases of the junction unmatched. The V gene's germline CDR1 is SGHTA and CDR2 FQGNSA. CDR3 DNA: TGTGCCAGCAGCTTATCCACAGGGGGGACTGAAGCTTTCTTT. This codes for CASSLSTGGTEAFF.

The chain combines TRBV2 with TRBJ1-4; D is undetermined. The CDR3 contains 12 residues. V lost 4 bases to trimming and J lost 10 bases, with 10 bases between them. Germline V gives CDR1 SNHLY, CDR2 FYNNEI. CDR3 in amino acids: CASSVSIGKLFF. CDR3 nucleotide sequence: TGTGCCAGCAGTGTGTCTATTGGAAAACTGTTTTTT.

The chain links TRBV6-5 to TRBJ2-7; 11 nucleotides agree with TRBD1. Germline lookup yields CDR1 MNHEY and CDR2 SVGAGI. The CDR3 contains 13 residues. V was pared by 7 bases and J by 5 bases, with 4 bases of the junction left unmatched. CDR3 region: CASTRTGGDEQYF. DNA for the CDR3: TGTGCCAGCACCCGGACAGGGGGCGACGAGCAGTACTTC.

This clone was detected only once. The chain carries TRBV19 and TRBJ1-1; the D gene is possibly TRBD1 (5 bases). The CDR3 is 13 residues long. Germline CDR1 and CDR2: LNHDA and SQIVND (reference sequence). V shed 3 bases and J shed 7 bases, with 12 bases lying between them. Here the CDR3 DNA reads TGTGCCAGTAGTATTTATCCCCAGGGTGAAGCTTTCTTT. This translates into CASSIYPQGEAFF.

The chain combines TRBV14 with TRBJ1-1; D is unresolved. CDR1 and CDR2 from the germline V gene are SGHDN and FVKESK. The CDR3 has 13 residues. V shed 3 bases and J shed 3 bases, with 8 bases lying between them. The CDR3 is CASSQKGYTEAFF. Here the CDR3 DNA reads TGTGCCAGCAGCCAGAAGGGTTACACTGAAGCTTTCTTT.

The V gene is TRBV28, the J gene TRBJ2-7; 7 nucleotides line up with TRBD2. Trimming cost V 6 bases and J 0 bases; bases outside gene matches: 20. The CDR3 consists of 19 residues. The germline CDR1 and CDR2 sequences are MDHEN and SYDVKM. The CDR3 spells CASSLGRWDYRDNSYEQYF. The CDR3 DNA is TGTGCCAGCAGCCTCGGGAGGTGGGACTACCGAGATAACTCCTACGAGCAGTACTTC.

The chain carries TRBV7-2 and TRBJ2-2; perhaps TRBD2 as D (6 bases). V shed 3 bases and J shed 5 bases, with 16 bases lying between them. The CDR3 length is 16 residues. CDR1 and CDR2 from the germline V gene are SGHTA and FQGNSA. CDR3 sequence reads: CASSFGSGPITGELFF. Here the CDR3 DNA reads TGTGCCAGCAGCTTTGGAAGCGGGCCCATAACCGGGGAGCTGTTTTTT. The full variable domain, completed using reference TRBV7-2 and TRBJ2-2, is GAGVSQSPSNKVTEKGKDVELRCDPISGHTALYWYRQSLGQGLEFLIYFQGNSAPDKSGLPSDRFSAERTGGSVSTLTIQRTQQEDSAVYLCASSFGSGPITGELFFGEGSRLTVL.

The chain uses TRBV10-1 and TRBJ2-3; D is perhaps TRBD1 or TRBD2 (6 bases each). Germline V gives CDR1 WNHNN, CDR2 SYGVQD (reference sequence). The CDR3 has 15 amino acids. With 3 bases removed from V and 0 bases from J, the gap between germline ends came to 10 bases. The CDR3 nucleotides are TGCGCCAGCAGTGAATCCGGGGGCAGCACAGATACGCAGTATTTT. This codes for CASSESGGSTDTQYF.

The chain recombines TRBV30 with TRBJ1-4; possible D gene TRBD1, 5 bases. The CDR3 runs 15 residues. The V and J ends lost 3 bases and 7 bases respectively, with 18 bases between them. Germline V gene sequence: CDR1 GTSNPN, CDR2 SVGIG (reference sequence). The CDR3 coding sequence is TGTGCCTGGAGGACATACAACATCAGGGTTGAAAAACTGTTTTTT. Protein: CAWRTYNIRVEKLFF.

V is TRBV28 and J is TRBJ2-7; D is ambiguous. The CDR3 covers 16 residues. Deletions cut 2 bases from V and 2 bases from J, with 16 bases between. Germline V gives CDR1 MDHEN, CDR2 SYDVKM. CDR3 sequence reads: CASSLPSGYQAYEQYF. The CDR3 region has the DNA TGTGCCAGCAGTTTACCTTCAGGATACCAGGCCTACGAGCAGTACTTC.